Below, 21 T cell receptor beta chains from the same sample are listed, as sequenced in a study of blood T cell repertoires in COVID-19. Generated by immunoSEQ multiplex PCR, the TCRdb table keeps only in-frame clones and is missing some. The sample carries some 400,000 clones, roughly 89% recorded once. Sequencing was performed on peripheral blood. The receptors were sampled from a man between 18 and 29 years old with active or convalescent COVID-19.

The V call is TRBV15, the J call TRBJ1-2, with 8 bases matching TRBD1. The V gene's germline CDR1 is LNHNV and CDR2 YYDKDF (reference sequence). V trimming: 1 base; J trimming: 3 bases; junction bases outside the gene matches: 10. The CDR3 runs 17 residues. The CDR3 coding sequence is TGTGCCACCAGCAGAGCCGGTGGACAGGGTATTCACTATGGCTACACCTTC. Its protein product is CATSRAGGQGIHYGYTF.

The rearrangement joins TRBV7-2 to TRBJ2-1; TRBD2 matches at 12 bases. Germline V gene data show CDR1 as SGHTA and CDR2 as FQGNSA. CDR3 size: 17 residues. V lost 0 bases, J lost 8 bases, and 8 bases stayed unmatched. The DNA of the CDR3 is TGTGCCAGCAGCTTAGCGGCTAGCGGGGGGGCCAGGGATGAGCAGTTCTTC. This codes for CASSLAASGGARDEQFF. The full variable domain, rest sourced from reference TRBV7-2 and TRBJ2-1, is GAGVSQSPSNKVTEKGKDVELRCDPISGHTALYWYRQSLGQGLEFLIYFQGNSAPDKSGLPSDRFSAERTGGSVSTLTIQRTQQEDSAVYLCASSLAASGGARDEQFFGPGTRLTVL.

The J gene is TRBJ1-2, the V gene TRBV6-5, with a weak D call TRBD1 (6 bases). Germline loops: CDR1 MNHEY, CDR2 SVGAGI. Trimming removed 0 bases at V and 5 bases at J, with 10 bases between. The CDR3 length is 14 residues. CDR3 loop: CASSYSAGTYGYTF. Here the CDR3 DNA reads TGTGCCAGCAGTTACTCGGCAGGGACATATGGCTACACCTTC.

V is TRBV7-3 and J is TRBJ2-7; possible D gene TRBD1, 7 bases. Germline V lookup: CDR1 SGHTA, CDR2 FQGTGA. V lost 3 bases and J 0 bases, leaving 27 bases between the germline ends. CDR3 length: 20 amino acids. CDR3 sequence: CASSLTGRNYLKNFSYEQYF. The CDR3 DNA sequence: TGTGCCAGCAGCTTGACAGGGAGGAACTACCTTAAAAATTTCTCCTACGAGCAGTACTTC.

This chain links TRBV6-5 with TRBJ1-1; D perhaps matches TRBD1 (6 bases). CDR1 is MNHEY and CDR2 is SVGAGI in the germline V gene. The CDR3 has 11 residues. V was trimmed by 0 bases and J by 10 bases, leaving 6 bases between them. This CDR3 reads CASSYSGAAFF. The CDR3 DNA is TGTGCCAGCAGTTACTCGGGGGCAGCTTTCTTT.

The chain has TRBV7-2 and TRBJ2-1; 9 bases are a match to TRBD2. Looked up from germline, CDR1 is SGHTA and CDR2 is FQGNSA. The CDR3 spans 15 residues. The V and J ends lost 5 bases and 10 bases, in that order; junction bases with no gene match: 12. DNA for the CDR3: TGTGCCAGCAGCGCCCTTGGCGGGAGGGCCCGAGAGCAGTTCTTC. Protein sequence: CASSALGGRAREQFF.

This chain joins TRBV9 and TRBJ2-1; possible D gene TRBD2, 5 bases. The V gene lost 0 bases and the J gene lost 3 bases, with 10 bases spanning the gap. The germline V gene encodes CDR1 SGDLS and CDR2 YYNGEE. CDR3 length: 15 amino acids. The CDR3 loop is CASSVAAGSYNEQFF. CDR3 coding DNA: TGTGCCAGCAGCGTAGCGGCGGGCAGCTACAATGAGCAGTTCTTC.

The rearrangement links TRBV5-8 to TRBJ2-7; 10 bases agree with TRBD1. Germline values: CDR1 SGHTS, CDR2 YDEGEE. The V gene end was trimmed by 4 bases and the J gene end by 6 bases; junction bases not matched to a gene: 7. The CDR3 sequence is 14 residues long. The CDR3 coding sequence is TGTGCCAGCAGCATACGACAGGGGGCGCTCGAGCAGTACTTC. Translation gives CASSIRQGALEQYF. Full variable domain (rest looked up from reference TRBV5-8 and TRBJ2-7): EAGVTQSPTHLIKTRGQQATLRCSPISGHTSVYWYQQALGLGLQFLLWYDEGEERNRGNFPPRFSGRQFPNYSSELNVNALELEDSALYLCASSIRQGALEQYFGPGTRLTVT.

The chain uses TRBV28 and TRBJ1-2, with D hard to call. The germline V gene has CDR1 MDHEN and CDR2 SYDVKM. CDR3 length: 14 residues. The V gene lost 1 base and the J gene lost 8 bases, with 14 bases spanning the gap. The CDR3 here is CASSLSGFGGGYTF. In DNA, the CDR3 is TGTGCCAGCAGTTTATCAGGTTTCGGAGGAGGCTACACCTTC.

CDR3 loop: CASSFHPDRGFSDTQYF. The CDR3 DNA follows: TGTGCCAGCAGCTTCCACCCGGACAGGGGGTTCTCAGATACGCAGTATTTT. The genes are TRBV11-2 and TRBJ2-3, with 10 bases aligning to TRBD1. The CDR3 loop spans 17 amino acids. Germline trimming cut 3 bases from V and 4 bases from J; bases unmatched to any gene: 10. Germline CDR1 and CDR2: SGHAT and FQNNGV.

The rearrangement links TRBV5-1 to TRBJ1-3; D is possibly TRBD1 (6 bases). Germline V gene data show CDR1 as SGHRS and CDR2 as YFSETQ. Trimming pared 0 bases from V and 0 bases from J, leaving 10 bases between. This CDR3 contains 16 residues. This CDR3 is CASSLVQGSSGNTIYF. In nucleotides, the CDR3 is TGCGCCAGCAGCTTGGTCCAGGGGAGCTCTGGAAACACCATATATTTT.

V and J are TRBV11-2 and TRBJ2-1, with 9 bases aligning to TRBD1. The CDR3 is made up of 16 amino acids. J was trimmed by 8 bases and V by 3 bases; bases with no gene match: 11. Looked up from germline, CDR1 is SGHAT and CDR2 is FQNNGV. The CDR3: CASSLGGTGLGYEQFF. The DNA of the CDR3 is TGTGCCAGCAGCTTGGGGGGGACAGGGCTAGGCTATGAGCAGTTCTTC.

The chain has TRBV10-2 and TRBJ1-6; D not certain. The ends were cut back, 10 bases at V and 0 bases at J, with 16 bases in the middle. Germline V gene data show CDR1 as WSHSY and CDR2 as SAAADI. The CDR3 consists of 16 residues. The CDR3 region is CATSEALSSYNSPLHF. The CDR3 DNA reads TGCGCCACCAGCGAGGCCCTGAGCTCCTATAATTCACCCCTCCACTTT.

This chain links TRBV19 with TRBJ2-1, with D unresolved. In germline, CDR1 is LNHDA, CDR2 SQIVND (reference sequence). This CDR3 comprises 12 residues. V lost 6 bases to trimming and J lost 7 bases, with 10 bases between them. CDR3 nucleotide sequence: TGTGCCAGTAGGTTGACTGGTAATGAGCAGTTCTTC. It yields the protein CASRLTGNEQFF.

The table lists this clone with a few counts. The rearrangement links TRBV7-3 to TRBJ1-3, with 8 bases matching TRBD1. Unmatched junction bases numbered 17, after V lost 7 bases and J lost 0 bases. The CDR3 runs 19 residues. The germline V gene has CDR1 SGHTA and CDR2 FQGTGA. The CDR3 spells CASTPRDRKTLNSGNTIYF. The CDR3 nucleotides are TGTGCCAGCACTCCCCGGGACAGGAAAACCCTAAACTCTGGAAACACCATATATTTT.

This clone showed up just a few times. The chain employs TRBV5-1 and TRBJ1-1, with D hard to call. The CDR3 length is 17 residues. Trimming took off 4 bases at V and 0 bases at J, with 19 bases between the two ends. Germline assignment: CDR1 SGHRS and CDR2 YFSETQ. CDR3 nucleotides: TGCGCCAGCAGCCAACTCAGCGGGGTCTACATGAACACTGAAGCTTTCTTT. It translates to CASSQLSGVYMNTEAFF.

The chain carries TRBV24-1 and TRBJ1-5; tentatively, D is TRBD1 (5 bases). CDR1 and CDR2 (germline): KGHDR, SFDVKD. The V end lost 9 bases, the J end lost 2 bases, and 16 bases lay between the germline ends. The CDR3 is 15 amino acids. CDR3 DNA sequence: TGTGCCACCGCCTCAGGGAAAGAGGGCAATCAGCCCCAGCATTTT. It translates to CATASGKEGNQPQHF.

This clone was seen only once. This chain links TRBV5-1 with TRBJ1-1; D remains ambiguous. Germline V CDR1 and CDR2: SGHRS, YFSETQ. With 4 bases removed from V and 1 base from J, the gap between germline ends came to 11 bases. The CDR3 loop spans 14 amino acids. As DNA, the CDR3 is TGCGCCAGCAGCCCGAGAGTTACGAACACTGAAGCTTTCTTT. It translates to CASSPRVTNTEAFF.

The CDR3 DNA sequence: TGTGCCAGTAGTATAGGACAGGGGGTCGCATATGGCTACACCTTC. This gives the protein CASSIGQGVAYGYTF. The J gene is TRBJ1-2, the V gene TRBV19; the match to TRBD1 covers 9 bases. CDR1 is LNHDA, CDR2 SQIVND, per germline (reference sequence). V shed 1 base and J 5 bases; nucleotides not matched to a gene: 5. The CDR3 contains 15 residues.

In this sample, this clone turned up once. J is TRBJ2-1 and V is TRBV19; the D gene is possibly TRBD1 (6 bases). Between the trimmed V and J ends, which lost 4 bases and 3 bases, there was a span of 7 bases. Germline V gene lookup returns CDR1 LNHDA and CDR2 SQIVND (reference sequence). The CDR3 has 13 residues. The CDR3 loop is CASSTDSYNEQFF. The CDR3 DNA sequence: TGTGCCAGTAGTACGGACAGCTACAATGAGCAGTTCTTC. Using reference TRBV19 and TRBJ2-1 for the parts outside the CDR3, the full variable domain is DGGITQSPKYLFRKEGQNVTLSCEQNLNHDAMYWYRQDPGQGLRLIYYSQIVNDFQKGDIAEGYSVSREKKESFPLTVTSAQKNPTAFYLCASSTDSYNEQFFGPGTRLTVL.

This clone was detected only a few times. The gene calls are TRBV11-2 and TRBJ1-3; D is undetermined. Germline values: CDR1 SGHAT, CDR2 FQNNGV. This CDR3 region has 15 residues. Trimming left V 1 base short and J 2 bases short, with 9 bases between. CDR3 bases: TGTGCCAGCAGCTTAGTGGGCAGTCCTGGAAACACCATATATTTT. It yields the protein CASSLVGSPGNTIYF.